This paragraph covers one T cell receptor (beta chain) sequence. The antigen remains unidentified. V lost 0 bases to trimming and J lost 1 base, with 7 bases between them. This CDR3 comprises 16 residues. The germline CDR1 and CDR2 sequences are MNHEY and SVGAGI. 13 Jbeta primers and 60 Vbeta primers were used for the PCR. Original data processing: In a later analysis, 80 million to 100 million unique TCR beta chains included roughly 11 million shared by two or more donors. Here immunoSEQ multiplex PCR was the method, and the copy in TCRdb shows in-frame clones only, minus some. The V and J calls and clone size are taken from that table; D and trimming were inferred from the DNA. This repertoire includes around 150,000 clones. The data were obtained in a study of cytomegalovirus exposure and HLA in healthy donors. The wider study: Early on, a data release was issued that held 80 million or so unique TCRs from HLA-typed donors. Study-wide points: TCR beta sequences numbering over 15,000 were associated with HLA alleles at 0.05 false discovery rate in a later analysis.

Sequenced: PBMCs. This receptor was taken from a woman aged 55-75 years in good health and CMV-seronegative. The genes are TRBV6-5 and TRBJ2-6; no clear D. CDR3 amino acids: CASSYSYNSGANVLTF. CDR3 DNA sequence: TGTGCCAGCAGTTACTCGTACAATTCTGGGGCCAACGTCCTGACTTTC.